The 15 T cell receptor beta chains listed next were all sequenced from one sample in a study of identical twins. Using its own MiXCR run on the 5' RACE reads, TCRdb lists one record per CDR3 protein. Here the sample spans 400,000 to 550,000 distinct CDR3 sequences, more than 20% being singletons. The sample was also reused in another study, on T cells expressing NK-cell markers.

The sequencing input was CD4+ T cells sorted from blood. These receptors all come from a woman between 18 and 29 years old in good health.

The rearrangement uses TRBV20-1 and TRBJ2-3, with D possibly TRBD2 on 6 matching bases. Germline V gives CDR1 DFQATT, CDR2 SNEGSKA (reference sequence). The CDR3 consists of 15 residues. The V gene lost 0 bases and the J gene lost 1 base, with 11 bases spanning the gap. The CDR3 spells CSARDPASGTDTQYF. The CDR3 nucleotides read TGCAGTGCTAGAGATCCTGCTAGCGGCACAGATACGCAGTATTTT.

CDR3 DNA: TGTGCCAGCAGCTTCCTACGGACTAGCGGGAGAACAGATACGCAGTATTTT. This sequence encodes CASSFLRTSGRTDTQYF. V is TRBV7-8 and J is TRBJ2-3; 13 bases map to TRBD2. The CDR3 is 17 amino acids. Germline CDR1 reads SGHVS; CDR2 reads FQNEAQ. V dropped 3 bases and J dropped 3; count of bases not matched to a gene: 6.

V and J are TRBV5-1 and TRBJ2-1, with 8 bases matching TRBD1. This CDR3 region has 14 residues. Germline CDR1 and CDR2: SGHRS and YFSETQ. V shed 4 bases and J 7 bases; nucleotides not matched to a gene: 7. The CDR3 loop is CASSDRQGMNEQFF. CDR3 bases: TGCGCCAGCAGCGATCGACAGGGGATGAATGAGCAGTTCTTC. Based on the CDR3 plus reference TRBV5-1 and TRBJ2-1, the full variable domain is KAGVTQTPRYLIKTRGQQVTLSCSPISGHRSVSWYQQTPGQGLQFLFEYFSETQRNKGNFPGRFSGRQFSNSRSEMNVSTLELGDSALYLCASSDRQGMNEQFFGPGTRLTVL.

The chain has TRBV4-3 and TRBJ1-1; unclear D gene. Deletions cut 4 bases from V and 6 bases from J, with 15 bases between. The CDR3 consists of 14 residues. Germline V lookup: CDR1 LGHNA, CDR2 YSLEER. CDR3 protein: CASSPYPGRSEAFF. CDR3 bases: TGCGCCAGCAGCCCATATCCCGGACGCTCTGAAGCTTTCTTT.

The chain combines TRBV7-8 with TRBJ2-2; D unresolved. The germline V gene encodes CDR1 SGHVS and CDR2 FQNEAQ. The CDR3 totals 12 residues. V was pared by 5 bases and J by 6 bases, with 7 bases between. CDR3 nucleotides: TGTGCCAGCAGCCAACGGTCCGGGGAGCTGTTTTTT. Its translation is CASSQRSGELFF.

This clonotype was seen a few times. V is TRBV12-3 or TRBV12-4 and J is TRBJ2-7; a possible D gene is TRBD2 (6 bases). The CDR3 runs 17 residues. V lost 5 bases to trimming and J lost 2 bases, with 22 bases between them. This CDR3 is CASSGGVGWFSPYEQYF. CDR3 sequence (DNA): TGTGCCAGCAGTGGCGGGGTTGGTTGGTTCTCACCCTACGAGCAGTACTTC.

This clonotype was observed a handful of times. V gene TRBV28 combines with J gene TRBJ2-5, with D perhaps matching TRBD1 (6 bases). Germline values: CDR1 MDHEN, CDR2 SYDVKM. V was shortened by 5 bases and J by 1 base, with 14 bases between the two germline ends. This CDR3 has 15 residues. The CDR3 spells CASSTPGQIQETQYF. The CDR3, as DNA: TGTGCCAGCAGTACCCCCGGACAGATCCAAGAGACCCAGTACTTC.

This clonotype has just a few counts. The chain uses TRBV6-2 or TRBV6-3 and TRBJ1-5, with D maybe TRBD1 (6 bases). V was shortened by 5 bases and J by 4 bases, with 15 bases between the two germline ends. This CDR3 is 15 amino acids long. Germline V gene sequence: CDR1 MNHEY, CDR2 SVGEGT. The CDR3 DNA reads TGTGCCAGCAGTAACAGGGCGAGGGGTAATCAGCCCCAGCATTTT. Translated, it gives CASSNRARGNQPQHF.

The J gene is TRBJ2-1, the V gene TRBV12-3 or TRBV12-4, with a weak D call TRBD2 (5 bases). Between the trimmed V and J ends, which lost 3 bases and 4 bases, there was a span of 13 bases. The CDR3 contains 15 residues. The DNA for the CDR3 is TGTGCCAGCAGTTTTCTGGCCGGGGATTACAATGAGCAGTTCTTC. Translation gives CASSFLAGDYNEQFF.

This rearrangement joins TRBV5-1 to TRBJ2-1, with 7 bases aligning to TRBD2. The germline V gene has CDR1 SGHRS and CDR2 YFSETQ. CDR3 length: 16 amino acids. V gave up 4 bases and J gave up 4 bases; unmatched junction bases: 11. The CDR3 spells CASSTLKRGSYNEQFF. As DNA, the CDR3 is TGCGCCAGCAGCACACTTAAGCGGGGCAGTTACAATGAGCAGTTCTTC.

This clonotype came up a few times. This chain links TRBV5-1 with TRBJ2-3; D remains ambiguous. With 0 bases removed from V and 0 bases from J, the gap between germline ends came to 8 bases. The CDR3 is made up of 15 amino acids. Germline-derived CDR1 and CDR2 are SGHRS and YFSETQ. This chain's CDR3 is CASSLEGYSTDTQYF. The CDR3 nucleotides are TGCGCCAGCAGCTTGGAAGGGTATAGCACAGATACGCAGTATTTT.

This clonotype was seen a handful of times. The gene calls are TRBV19 and TRBJ2-1; no firm D call. V gave up 10 bases and J gave up 4 bases, with 5 bases separating them. This CDR3 is built from 10 residues. Germline values: CDR1 LNHDA, CDR2 SQIVND (reference sequence). CDR3 bases: TGTGCCACCCTATACAATGAGCAGTTCTTC. It specifies CATLYNEQFF.

Only a few counts were recorded for this clonotype. The V gene is TRBV12-3 or TRBV12-4, the J gene TRBJ2-2; D remains unclear. The CDR3 has 11 residues. Trimming took off 2 bases at V and 7 bases at J, with 2 bases between the two ends. The CDR3 region is CASSLLGELFF. For the CDR3, the DNA is TGTGCCAGCAGTTTACTCGGGGAGCTGTTTTTT.

In this sample, this clonotype turned up a few times. The V and J genes are TRBV12-3 or TRBV12-4 and TRBJ1-2, with D maybe TRBD1 (6 bases). There are 15 residues in the CDR3. Trimming removed 0 bases at V and 5 bases at J, with 13 bases between. The DNA for the CDR3 is TGTGCCAGCAGTTTAGCCCGAAAACAGGGTTATGGCTACACCTTC. It translates to CASSLARKQGYGYTF.

V usage is TRBV10-3 and J usage is TRBJ1-4; D unclear. The CDR3 loop spans 16 amino acids. Trimming removed 0 bases from V and 0 bases from J, with 8 bases in between. Germline V gives CDR1 ENHRY, CDR2 SYGVKD. CDR3: CAISESVNPTNEKLFF. Here the CDR3 DNA reads TGTGCCATCAGTGAGTCGGTGAATCCAACTAATGAAAAACTGTTTTTT.